This TCR beta chain was identified in a study of a mutant IDH1 vaccine in newly diagnosed glioma. Study at large: The therapy given earlier, which was standard therapy, consisted of radiotherapy, temozolomide, or both, and most of the patients received both. V12 corresponded to week 35 and V13 to week 47.

Time point indicated: week 47, end of study. The vaccine gave 300 ug of a 20-mer mutant IDH1 peptide subcutaneously per dose. Vaccination of patients was performed eight times, in weeks 1, 3, 5, 7, 11, 15, 19 and 23. On this clone itself: Its antigen is not known.

Assay used: immunoSEQ multiplex PCR; TCRdb lists only in-frame clones, some missing. Seen here are approximately 100,000 clones, around nine tenths observed once, and the top ten hold 0.75% to 0.95%. Notes on the study in general: Vaccine-induced responses were seen in 85% to 95% of patients, spanning several MHC alleles.

The material was PBMCs, obtained from a glioma patient whose treatment included an IDH1 peptide vaccine. The TCR sequence derives from a woman aged 50 to 60 with glioma.

The CDR3 DNA is TGTGCCAGCAGCTTAAAACTAGCGGGATGGGATGAGCAGTTCTTC. It yields the protein CASSLKLAGWDEQFF. This sequence joins TRBV7-9 and TRBJ2-1, with TRBD2 matching 10 bases. CDR3 length: 15 residues. With 2 bases clipped from V and 8 bases from J, the junction kept 6 bases outside the gene matches. Germline V gives CDR1 SEHNR, CDR2 FQNEAQ (reference sequence).